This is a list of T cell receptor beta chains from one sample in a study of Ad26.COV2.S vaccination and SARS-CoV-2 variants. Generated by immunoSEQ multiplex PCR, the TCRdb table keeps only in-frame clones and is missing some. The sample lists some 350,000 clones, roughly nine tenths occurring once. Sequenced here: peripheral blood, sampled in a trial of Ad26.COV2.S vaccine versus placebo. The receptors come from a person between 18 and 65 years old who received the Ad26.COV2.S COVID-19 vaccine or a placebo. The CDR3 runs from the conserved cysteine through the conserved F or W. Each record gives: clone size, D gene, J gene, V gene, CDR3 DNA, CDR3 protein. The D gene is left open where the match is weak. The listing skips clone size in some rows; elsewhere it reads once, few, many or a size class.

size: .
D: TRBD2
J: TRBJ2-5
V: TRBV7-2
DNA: TGTGCCAGCAGCCTTAAGCGGGACGCCAGAGAGACCCAGTACTTC
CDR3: CASSLKRDARETQYF

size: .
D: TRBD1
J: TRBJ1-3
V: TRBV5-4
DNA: TGTGCCAGCAGCGGAACGAGACAGGGGACTGGAAACACCATATATTTT
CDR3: CASSGTRQGTGNTIYF

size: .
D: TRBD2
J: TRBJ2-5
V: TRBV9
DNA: TGTGCCAGCAGCGTAGGGCCAGCGGGGGGGCTAGAGACCCAGTACTTC
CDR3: CASSVGPAGGLETQYF

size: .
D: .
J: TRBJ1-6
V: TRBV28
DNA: TGTGCCAGCAGTTACCGGGGCGGTAATTCACCCCTCCACTTT
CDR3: CASSYRGGNSPLHF

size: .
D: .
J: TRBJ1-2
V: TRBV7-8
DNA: TGTGCCAGCAGCTTAGTGGAGGGAGGCTATGGCTACACCTTC
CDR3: CASSLVEGGYGYTF

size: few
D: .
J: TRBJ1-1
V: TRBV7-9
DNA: TGTGCCAGCAGCTTAGAGTTTGAAGCTTTCTTT
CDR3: CASSLEFEAFF

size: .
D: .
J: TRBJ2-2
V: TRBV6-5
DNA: TGTGCCAGCAGCGTTATGAACACCGGGGAGCTGTTTTTT
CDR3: CASSVMNTGELFF

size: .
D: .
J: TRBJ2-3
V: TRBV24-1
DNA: TGTGCCACCAGTGATTTCACAGATAAGCAGTATTTT
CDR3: CATSDFTDKQYF

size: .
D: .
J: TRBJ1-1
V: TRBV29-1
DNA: TGCAGCGTTCTGGGACTTCTGAACACTGAAGCTTTCTTT
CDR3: CSVLGLLNTEAFF

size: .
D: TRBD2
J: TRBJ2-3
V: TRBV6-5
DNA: TGTGCCAGCAGTTACGGACTAGCCACAGATACGCAGTATTTT
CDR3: CASSYGLATDTQYF

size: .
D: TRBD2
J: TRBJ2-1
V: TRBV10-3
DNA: TGTGCCATCACGGGCGGGAGGAGTCCCTACAATGAGCAGTTCTTC
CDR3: CAITGGRSPYNEQFF

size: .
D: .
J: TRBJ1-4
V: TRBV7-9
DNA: TGTGCCAGCCATGGGATAACTAATGAAAAACTGTTTTTT
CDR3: CASHGITNEKLFF

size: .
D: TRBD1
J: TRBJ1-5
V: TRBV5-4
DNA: TGTGCCAGCAGCTTGGGACAGGGGTTTGAACAGCCCCAGCATTTT
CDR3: CASSLGQGFEQPQHF

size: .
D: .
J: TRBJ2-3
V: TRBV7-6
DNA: TGTGCCAGCAGCTCCTTGGATCTCGCTAGCACAGATACGCAGTATTTT
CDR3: CASSSLDLASTDTQYF

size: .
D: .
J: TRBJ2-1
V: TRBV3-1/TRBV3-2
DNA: TGTGCCAGCAGTTACTTACAGGGAGACGCCTACAATGAGCAGTTCTTC
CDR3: CASSYLQGDAYNEQFF

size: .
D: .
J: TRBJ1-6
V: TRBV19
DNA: TGTGCCAGTAGTTTCACGGATTCACCCCTCCACTTT
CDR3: CASSFTDSPLHF

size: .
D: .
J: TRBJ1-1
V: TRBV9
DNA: TGTGCCAGCAGCGGCCATATTGGGGACACTGAAGCTTTCTTT
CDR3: CASSGHIGDTEAFF

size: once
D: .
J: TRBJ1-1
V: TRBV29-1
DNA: TGCAGCGTTGAACTTCCGAACACTGAAGCTTTCTTT
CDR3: CSVELPNTEAFF

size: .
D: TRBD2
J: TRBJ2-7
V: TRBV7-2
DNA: TGTGCCAGCAGCTTAGACGGGACTACTGGCTCCTACGAGCAGTACTTC
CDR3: CASSLDGTTGSYEQYF

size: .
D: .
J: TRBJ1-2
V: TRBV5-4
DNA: TGTGCCAGCAGCTCCTCGACTGATTATGGCTACACCTTC
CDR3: CASSSSTDYGYTF

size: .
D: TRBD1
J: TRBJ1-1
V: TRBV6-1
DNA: TGTGCCAGCAGTGAACCAGGGGGCCGGACTGAAGCTTTCTTT
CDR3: CASSEPGGRTEAFF

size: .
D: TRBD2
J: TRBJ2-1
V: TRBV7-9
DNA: TGTGCCAGCAGCCCCTCCCGAGGAGCGGGAGACTACAATGAGCAGTTCTTC
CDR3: CASSPSRGAGDYNEQFF

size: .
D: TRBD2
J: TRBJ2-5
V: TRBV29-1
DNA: TGCAGCGTTGAATTGGCGGGAGGTGAGAAGACCCAGTACTTC
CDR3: CSVELAGGEKTQYF

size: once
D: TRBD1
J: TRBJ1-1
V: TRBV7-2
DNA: TGTGCCAGCAGCCCCTGGACAGGGGGCGATTTCTTT
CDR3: CASSPWTGGDFF

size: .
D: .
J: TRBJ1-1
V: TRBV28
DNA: TGTGCCAGCATCTCTTGGGGGAATGGTAACACTGAAGCTTTCTTT
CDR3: CASISWGNGNTEAFF

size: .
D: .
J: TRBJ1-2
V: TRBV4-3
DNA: TGCGCCAGCAGCCTGGATGGAAGCCTCTATGGCTACACCTTC
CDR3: CASSLDGSLYGYTF

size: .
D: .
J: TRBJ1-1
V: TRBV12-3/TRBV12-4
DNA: TGTGCCAGCAGTCTGATCAGGGGTAGGGCTTTCTTT
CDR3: CASSLIRGRAFF

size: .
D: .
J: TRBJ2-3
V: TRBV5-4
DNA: TGTGCCAGCAGCTTGGTAGGGCCGGCCAGTGATACGCAGTATTTT
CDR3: CASSLVGPASDTQYF

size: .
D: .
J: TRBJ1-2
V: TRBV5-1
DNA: TGCGCCAGCAGCTTGGGACAAGACCTCTATGGCTACACCTTC
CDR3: CASSLGQDLYGYTF

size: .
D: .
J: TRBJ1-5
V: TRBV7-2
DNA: TGTGCCAGCAGCTTAGATGGAGGTCAGCCCCAGCATTTT
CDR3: CASSLDGGQPQHF

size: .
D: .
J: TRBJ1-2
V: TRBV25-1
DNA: TGTGCCAGCAGTGGTAGCAGAAGGTATGGCTACACCTTC
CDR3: CASSGSRRYGYTF

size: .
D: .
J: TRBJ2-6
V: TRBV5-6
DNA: TGTGCCAGCAGCTTGCTGTACAGTGAATTCTCTGGGGCCAACGTCCTGACTTTC
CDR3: CASSLLYSEFSGANVLTF

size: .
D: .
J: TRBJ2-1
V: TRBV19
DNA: TGTGCCAGTAGTATAGCCCCACAGGAAACCAGCGGATTATACAATGAGCAGTTCTTC
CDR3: CASSIAPQETSGLYNEQFF

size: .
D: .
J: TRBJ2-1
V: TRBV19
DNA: TGTGCCAGTAGTGACGGCGAGCAGTTCTTC
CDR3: CASSDGEQFF

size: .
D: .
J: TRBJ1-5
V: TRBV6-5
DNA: TGTGCCAGCAGTTATGGGAACAATCAGCCCCAGCATTTT
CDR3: CASSYGNNQPQHF

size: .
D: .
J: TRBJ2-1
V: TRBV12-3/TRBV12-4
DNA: TGTGCCAGCAGTCCCCCCTCCTACAATGAGCAGTTCTTC
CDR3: CASSPPSYNEQFF

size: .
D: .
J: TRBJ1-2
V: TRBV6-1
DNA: TGTGCCAGCAGTGATGGGGACACTTACTATGGCTACACCTTC
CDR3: CASSDGDTYYGYTF

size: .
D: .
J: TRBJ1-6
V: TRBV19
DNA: TGTGCCAGTAGTATAGGAATGGGGGTTAATTCACCCCTCCACTTT
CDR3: CASSIGMGVNSPLHF

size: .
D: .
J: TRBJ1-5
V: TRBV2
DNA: TGTGCCAGCACCGTGGGCAATCAGCCCCAGCATTTT
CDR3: CASTVGNQPQHF

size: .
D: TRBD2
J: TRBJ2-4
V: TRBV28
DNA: TGTGCCAGCAGTTTCCGCTCTTGGACTAGCAACAAAAACATTCAGTACTTC
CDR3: CASSFRSWTSNKNIQYF

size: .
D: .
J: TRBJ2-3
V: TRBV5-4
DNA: TGTGCCAGCAGCCCCGACCCGACGGACACGCAGTATTTT
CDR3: CASSPDPTDTQYF

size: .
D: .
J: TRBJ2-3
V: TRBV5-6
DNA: TGTGCCAGCAGCCTTGACGGGGCGATTTACCCGGATGATACGCAGTATTTT
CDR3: CASSLDGAIYPDDTQYF

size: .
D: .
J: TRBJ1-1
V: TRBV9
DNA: TGTGCCAGCTCGACCGGTGGGACTGAAGCTTTCTTT
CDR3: CASSTGGTEAFF

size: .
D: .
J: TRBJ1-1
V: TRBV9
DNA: TGTGCCAGCAGCGCAATGAACACTGAAGCTTTCTTT
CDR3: CASSAMNTEAFF

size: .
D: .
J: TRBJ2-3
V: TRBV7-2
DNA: TGTGCCAGCAGCTTAGATGTGGGCACAGATACGCAGTATTTT
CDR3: CASSLDVGTDTQYF

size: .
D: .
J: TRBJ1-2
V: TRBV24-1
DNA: TGTGCCACCAGTTTAGTACCTCAGGGGATCTATGGCTACACCTTC
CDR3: CATSLVPQGIYGYTF

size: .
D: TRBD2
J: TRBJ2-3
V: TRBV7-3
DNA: TGTGCCAGCAGCTTCCCGGGACTAGCCACAGATACGCAGTATTTT
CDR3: CASSFPGLATDTQYF

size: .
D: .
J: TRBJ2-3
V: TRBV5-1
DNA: TGCGCCAGCAGCTTGAGCGGAGTTAGCACAGATACGCAGTATTTT
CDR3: CASSLSGVSTDTQYF

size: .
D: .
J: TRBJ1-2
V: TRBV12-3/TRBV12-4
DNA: TGTGCCAGCACACCAGACAGGCGGTTCGGCTACACCTTC
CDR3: CASTPDRRFGYTF

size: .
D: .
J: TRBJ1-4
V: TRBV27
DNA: TGTGCCAGCAGAGCGCAGGGTTTGGGAAAACTGTTTTTT
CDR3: CASRAQGLGKLFF

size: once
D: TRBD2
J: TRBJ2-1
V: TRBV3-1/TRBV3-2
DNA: TGTGCCAGCAGCACCACTAGCGGCTCCTACAATGAGCAGTTCTTC
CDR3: CASSTTSGSYNEQFF

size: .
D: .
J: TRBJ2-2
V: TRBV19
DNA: TGTGCCAGTAGTACGACCTCGGGAACCGGGGAGCTGTTTTTT
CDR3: CASSTTSGTGELFF

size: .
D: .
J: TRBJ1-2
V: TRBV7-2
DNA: TGTGCCAGCAGCTTAGGGCCGGCTAACTATGGCTACACCTTC
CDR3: CASSLGPANYGYTF

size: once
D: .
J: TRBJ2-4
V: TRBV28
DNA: TGTGCCAGCATTATACAGGGAACCCTTGAGACCAAAAACATTCAGTACTTC
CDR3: CASIIQGTLETKNIQYF

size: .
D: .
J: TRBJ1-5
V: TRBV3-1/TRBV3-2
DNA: TGTGCCAGCAGCCAAGATGATAGCAATCAGCCCCAGCATTTT
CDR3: CASSQDDSNQPQHF

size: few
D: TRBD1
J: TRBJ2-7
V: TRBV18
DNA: TGTGCCAGCTCTGGGACAGGGTCCTCCGAGCAGTACTTC
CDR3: CASSGTGSSEQYF

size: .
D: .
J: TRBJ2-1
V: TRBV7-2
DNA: TGTGCCAGCAGCCGCTGGGAACAGGGCGAGGATAATGAGCAGTTCTTC
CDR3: CASSRWEQGEDNEQFF